One and the same sample provided the 22 T cell receptor beta chains below, sequenced in a study of blood T cell repertoires in COVID-19. Some clones are missing from TCRdb's copy, which holds only in-frame ones; the method was immunoSEQ multiplex PCR. The sample has 130,000 to 150,000 clones; 70% to 85% are singletons. Specimen: peripheral blood. These receptors were taken from a man in his 60s with active or convalescent COVID-19.

This sequence joins TRBV25-1 and TRBJ2-1; 10 positions agree with TRBD1. The germline V gene has CDR1 MGHDK and CDR2 SYGVNS. There are 16 residues in the CDR3. J was trimmed by 0 bases and V by 3 bases; bases with no gene match: 2. The CDR3 loop is CASSEWTGGSYNEQFF. The CDR3 bases are TGTGCCAGCAGTGAGTGGACAGGGGGCTCCTACAATGAGCAGTTCTTC.

The rearrangement joins TRBV5-1 to TRBJ2-1; 7 nucleotides align to TRBD2. Germline V gene lookup returns CDR1 SGHRS and CDR2 YFSETQ. The junction had 2 bases not matched to a gene; V was cut back by 3 bases and J by 8 bases. The CDR3 totals 12 residues. DNA for the CDR3: TGCGCCAGCAGCTCACGGGAGGATGAGCAGTTCTTC. Protein: CASSSREDEQFF.

The rearrangement links TRBV7-2 to TRBJ1-5; no firm D call. The V end lost 5 bases, the J end lost 2 bases, and 13 bases lay between the germline ends. Germline V CDR1 and CDR2: SGHTA, FQGNSA. There are 15 residues in the CDR3. CDR3 in amino acids: CASSLMDGGNQPQHF. The CDR3 bases are TGTGCCAGCAGCCTTATGGACGGGGGCAATCAGCCCCAGCATTTT.

The gene calls are TRBV30 and TRBJ2-4; possibly TRBD2 for D (5 bases). Trimming left V 2 bases short and J 2 bases short, with 7 bases between. CDR1 and CDR2 from the germline V gene are GTSNPN and SVGIG (reference sequence). This CDR3 comprises 13 residues. This CDR3 is CAWSPGSKNIQYF. CDR3 sequence (DNA): TGTGCCTGGAGTCCGGGGTCCAAAAACATTCAGTACTTC.

V is TRBV4-1 and J is TRBJ2-3; D is unclear. Germline V lookup: CDR1 MGHRA, CDR2 YSYEKL. V dropped 1 base and J dropped 5 bases, with 13 bases sitting between them. The CDR3 length is 15 residues. In DNA form, the CDR3 reads TGCGCCAGCAGCCAAGGGGCTTCCTTTGGAGATACGCAGTATTTT. It translates to CASSQGASFGDTQYF.

V is TRBV29-1 and J is TRBJ2-2; D might be TRBD1 (6 bases). The CDR3 runs 16 residues. Germline lookup yields CDR1 SQVTM and CDR2 ANQGSEA. The V end was cut by 5 bases, the J end by 5 bases, with 21 bases between. This CDR3 reads CSVPYPPGHWTGELFF. CDR3 in DNA: TGCAGCGTTCCCTACCCCCCGGGACATTGGACCGGGGAGCTGTTTTTT.

The rearrangement uses TRBV4-1 and TRBJ1-1; no definite D call. The V end was cut by 5 bases, the J end by 8 bases, with 15 bases between. In germline, CDR1 is MGHRA, CDR2 YSYEKL. The CDR3 covers 13 residues. The CDR3 DNA reads as TGCGCCAGCAGCTTAGAAGCCGGGTTAGAAGCTTTCTTT. This sequence encodes CASSLEAGLEAFF.

The chain combines TRBV4-3 with TRBJ2-5; 12 bases match TRBD2. The CDR3 is made up of 18 amino acids. The J segment lost 4 bases and the V segment lost 1 base, leaving 10 bases of the junction unmatched. Germline values: CDR1 LGHNA, CDR2 YSLEER. The CDR3 DNA reads as TGCGCCAGCAGCCAAGGTGCTAGCGGGAGGGGACCTCGAGAGACCCAGTACTTC. The encoded protein is CASSQGASGRGPRETQYF.

About this clone: Within the sample, other DNA sequences also encode this same CDR3. V and J are TRBV15 and TRBJ1-5; D not certain. From germline, CDR1 is LNHNV and CDR2 YYDKDF (reference sequence). Between the trimmed V and J ends, which lost 1 base and 1 base, there was a span of 8 bases. This CDR3 has 15 amino acids. In DNA form, the CDR3 reads TGTGCCACCAGCAGAGTCGGCGGGAGCAATCAGCCCCAGCATTTT. Translated: CATSRVGGSNQPQHF.

The J gene is TRBJ1-5, the V gene TRBV11-2; 8 bases are a match to TRBD1. CDR1 is SGHAT and CDR2 is FQNNGV in the germline V gene. V trimming: 1 base; J trimming: 6 bases; junction bases outside the gene matches: 5. There are 15 residues in the CDR3. CDR3 protein: CASSLGAGGSQPQHF. Written as DNA, the CDR3 is TGTGCCAGCAGCTTAGGAGCAGGGGGCAGTCAGCCCCAGCATTTT. Full variable domain (rest looked up from reference TRBV11-2 and TRBJ1-5): EAGVAQSPRYKIIEKRQSVAFWCNPISGHATLYWYQQILGQGPKLLIQFQNNGVVDDSQLPKDRFSAERLKGVDSTLKIQPAKLEDSAVYLCASSLGAGGSQPQHFGDGTRLSIL.

The chain carries TRBV2 and TRBJ1-2; D uncertain. Germline assignment: CDR1 SNHLY and CDR2 FYNNEI. Trimming stripped 3 bases from V and 7 bases from J, with 12 bases between. CDR3 size: 13 residues. CDR3 in DNA: TGTGCCAGCAGTGAGAAGGTCAGCGGTGGCTACACCTTC. This codes for CASSEKVSGGYTF.

V gene TRBV6-2 or TRBV6-3 combines with J gene TRBJ2-1; a possible D gene is TRBD2 (6 bases). The V gene's germline CDR1 is MNHEY and CDR2 SVGEGT. Trimming took 2 bases from V and 6 from J, leaving 8 bases between them. This CDR3 comprises 13 residues. The CDR3 loop is CASSYTSINEQFF. The CDR3 DNA follows: TGTGCCAGCAGTTACACTAGCATCAATGAGCAGTTCTTC.

The J gene is TRBJ1-3, the V gene TRBV18; weak D call: TRBD1 (5 bases). The ends were cut back, 0 bases at V and 12 bases at J, with 12 bases in the middle. CDR1 and CDR2 (germline): KGHSH, LQKENI. The CDR3 runs 13 residues. The CDR3 DNA reads TGTGCCAGCTCACCACCTGCGGGGCTGGGCATATATTTT. This sequence encodes CASSPPAGLGIYF.

This clone was counted once. The chain combines TRBV7-9 with TRBJ1-5; D unresolved. Germline V gives CDR1 SEHNR, CDR2 FQNEAQ (reference sequence). The length of the CDR3 is 13 residues. The V end was cut by 5 bases, the J end by 4 bases, with 9 bases between. This CDR3 is CASSPNINQPQHF. The CDR3 nucleotides read TGTGCCAGCAGCCCAAACATTAATCAGCCCCAGCATTTT.

This rearrangement joins TRBV7-8 to TRBJ2-5; TRBD1 matches at 8 bases. Germline V gene lookup returns CDR1 SGHVS and CDR2 FQNEAQ. This CDR3 has 17 residues. With 2 bases clipped from V and 3 bases from J, the junction kept 11 bases outside the gene matches. The chain's CDR3 is CASSLIWNGQGEETQYF. The CDR3 DNA reads TGTGCCAGCAGCTTAATTTGGAATGGACAGGGCGAAGAGACCCAGTACTTC.

This sequence joins TRBV2 and TRBJ2-3; possibly TRBD2 for D (5 bases). CDR1 and CDR2 (germline): SNHLY, FYNNEI. This CDR3 comprises 16 residues. V was pared by 3 bases and J by 0 bases, with 13 bases between. The CDR3 bases are TGTGCCAGCAGTGAGCCCATCAGGACTAGCACAGATACGCAGTATTTT. Translation gives CASSEPIRTSTDTQYF.

The chain joins TRBV5-4 to TRBJ1-6, with D possibly matching TRBD1 (5 bases). V was pared by 2 bases and J by 7 bases, with 13 bases between. Germline loops: CDR1 SGHNT, CDR2 YYREEE (reference sequence). CDR3 length: 15 amino acids. CDR3: CASSFQQGYNSPLHF. DNA for the CDR3: TGTGCCAGCAGCTTCCAGCAGGGTTACAATTCACCCCTCCACTTT.

The rearrangement joins TRBV6-2 or TRBV6-3 to TRBJ1-2; no reliable D call. Germline-derived CDR1 and CDR2 are MNHEY and SVGEGT. V was cut by 2 bases and J by 4 bases, with 14 bases left in between. The CDR3 is 15 residues long. As DNA, the CDR3 is TGTGCCAGCAGTTACGGGCCTGGTGGAAGCTATGGCTACACCTTC. Its translation: CASSYGPGGSYGYTF.

This clone was picked up a small number of times. The chain carries TRBV9 and TRBJ1-1, with a tentative D call TRBD1 (5 bases). Germline-derived CDR1 and CDR2 are SGDLS and YYNGEE. This CDR3 has 15 residues. Deletions cut 3 bases from V and 4 bases from J, with 16 bases between. The CDR3 sequence: CASSAQGRVGTEAFF. Here the CDR3 DNA reads TGTGCCAGCAGCGCCCAGGGAAGGGTAGGCACTGAAGCTTTCTTT.

CDR3 bases: TGTGCCAGCAGGTGGACAGGGGGAGGGGAGCTGTTTTTT. Its protein product is CASRWTGGGELFF. V and J are TRBV27 and TRBJ2-2; TRBD1 aligns across 10 bases. Germline V gene data show CDR1 as MNHEY and CDR2 as SMNVEV (reference sequence). The CDR3 has 13 residues. Trimming cost V 6 bases and J 8 bases; bases outside gene matches: 3.

The table lists this clone with a count of one. V usage is TRBV6-6 and J usage is TRBJ2-7; D unresolved. Germline V lookup: CDR1 MNHNY, CDR2 SVGAGI (reference sequence). The V end was cut by 0 bases, the J end by 0 bases, with 9 bases between. The CDR3 is 15 residues long. For the CDR3, the DNA is TGTGCCAGCAGTTACTCGAGGTCAGCCTCCTACGAGCAGTACGTC. It encodes CASSYSRSASYEQYV.

The chain joins TRBV27 to TRBJ1-2; D uncertain. With 4 bases removed from V and 2 bases from J, the gap between germline ends came to 14 bases. This CDR3 region has 15 residues. Germline V gene sequence: CDR1 MNHEY, CDR2 SMNVEV (reference sequence). CDR3 DNA sequence: TGTGCCAGCAGTTCCCCGGGAACGGGGAACTATGGCTACACCTTC. This gives the protein CASSSPGTGNYGYTF.